The present entry profiles one T cell receptor (beta chain) with its context. In the original analysis: Amplifying reference gene primers gave estimates of nucleated cell counts. This table comes from immunoSEQ multiplex PCR, and its TCRdb copy is limited to in-frame clones, with some not included. That table supplies the V and J calls and clone size; D and trimming were determined from the DNA. The table includes approximately 140,000 clones, about 86% detected once. These data originate in a study of blood T cell repertoires in COVID-19. In terms of age and location, participants ranged from about 18 to 95 years and lived in about two dozen US areas. Cohort 3 recovery required two negative PCRs, clearance, or symptom resolution. The receptor was derived from a woman aged 50 to 60 who had recovered from COVID-19. The material sequenced was PBMCs or T cells enriched from blood (not recorded which).

CDR3 region: CASSLAQGTGYTF. The CDR3 nucleotides are TGTGCCAGCAGCTTGGCCCAGGGGACGGGCTACACCTTC. This chain uses TRBV11-2 with TRBJ1-2; a weak D match, TRBD1 (6 bases). The CDR3 is made up of 13 amino acids. Between the trimmed V and J ends, which lost 3 bases and 8 bases, there was a span of 13 bases. CDR1 and CDR2 from the germline V gene are SGHAT and FQNNGV.